This TCR beta chain derives from a study of response to subunit inactivated influenza vaccine. TCRdb passed the RT-PCR reads through MiXCR, listing each CDR3 protein once. The table includes 300,000 to 350,000 distinct CDR3 sequences, approximately 23% detected once. This clonotype has a handful of counts. Antigen specificity is unknown. The V gene lost 0 bases and the J gene lost 4 bases, with 15 bases spanning the gap. Per germline, CDR1 SGHRS and CDR2 YFSETQ. This CDR3 has 16 amino acids. The study, taken as a whole, reports: Each seasonal flu vaccination may recruit only limited new T cells, authors suggested.

This TCR derives from a man in his fifties or sixties who received an inactivated influenza vaccine. The specimen was PBMCs from blood, collected less than 22 months after vaccination. The rearrangement joins TRBV5-1 to TRBJ2-3, with D unclear. The CDR3 DNA reads TGCGCCAGCAGCTTGGCCCCGATGTATAAGGCAGATACGCAGTATTTT. Protein: CASSLAPMYKADTQYF.